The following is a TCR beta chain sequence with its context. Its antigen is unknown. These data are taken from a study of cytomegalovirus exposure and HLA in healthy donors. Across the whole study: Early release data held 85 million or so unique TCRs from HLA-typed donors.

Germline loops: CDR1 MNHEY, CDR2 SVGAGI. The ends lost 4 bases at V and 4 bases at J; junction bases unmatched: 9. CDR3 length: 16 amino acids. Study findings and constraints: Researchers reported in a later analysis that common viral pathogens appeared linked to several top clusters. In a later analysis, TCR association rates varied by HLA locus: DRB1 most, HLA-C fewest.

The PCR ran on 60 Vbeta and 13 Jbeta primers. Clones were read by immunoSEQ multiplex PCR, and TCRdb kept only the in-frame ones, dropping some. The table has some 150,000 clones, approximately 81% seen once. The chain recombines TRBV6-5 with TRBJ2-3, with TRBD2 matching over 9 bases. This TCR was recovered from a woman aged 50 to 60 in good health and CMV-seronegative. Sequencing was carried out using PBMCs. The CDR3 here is CASSFLTSGSADTQYF. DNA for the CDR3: TGTGCCAGCAGTTTTCTGACTAGCGGTTCTGCAGATACGCAGTATTTT.